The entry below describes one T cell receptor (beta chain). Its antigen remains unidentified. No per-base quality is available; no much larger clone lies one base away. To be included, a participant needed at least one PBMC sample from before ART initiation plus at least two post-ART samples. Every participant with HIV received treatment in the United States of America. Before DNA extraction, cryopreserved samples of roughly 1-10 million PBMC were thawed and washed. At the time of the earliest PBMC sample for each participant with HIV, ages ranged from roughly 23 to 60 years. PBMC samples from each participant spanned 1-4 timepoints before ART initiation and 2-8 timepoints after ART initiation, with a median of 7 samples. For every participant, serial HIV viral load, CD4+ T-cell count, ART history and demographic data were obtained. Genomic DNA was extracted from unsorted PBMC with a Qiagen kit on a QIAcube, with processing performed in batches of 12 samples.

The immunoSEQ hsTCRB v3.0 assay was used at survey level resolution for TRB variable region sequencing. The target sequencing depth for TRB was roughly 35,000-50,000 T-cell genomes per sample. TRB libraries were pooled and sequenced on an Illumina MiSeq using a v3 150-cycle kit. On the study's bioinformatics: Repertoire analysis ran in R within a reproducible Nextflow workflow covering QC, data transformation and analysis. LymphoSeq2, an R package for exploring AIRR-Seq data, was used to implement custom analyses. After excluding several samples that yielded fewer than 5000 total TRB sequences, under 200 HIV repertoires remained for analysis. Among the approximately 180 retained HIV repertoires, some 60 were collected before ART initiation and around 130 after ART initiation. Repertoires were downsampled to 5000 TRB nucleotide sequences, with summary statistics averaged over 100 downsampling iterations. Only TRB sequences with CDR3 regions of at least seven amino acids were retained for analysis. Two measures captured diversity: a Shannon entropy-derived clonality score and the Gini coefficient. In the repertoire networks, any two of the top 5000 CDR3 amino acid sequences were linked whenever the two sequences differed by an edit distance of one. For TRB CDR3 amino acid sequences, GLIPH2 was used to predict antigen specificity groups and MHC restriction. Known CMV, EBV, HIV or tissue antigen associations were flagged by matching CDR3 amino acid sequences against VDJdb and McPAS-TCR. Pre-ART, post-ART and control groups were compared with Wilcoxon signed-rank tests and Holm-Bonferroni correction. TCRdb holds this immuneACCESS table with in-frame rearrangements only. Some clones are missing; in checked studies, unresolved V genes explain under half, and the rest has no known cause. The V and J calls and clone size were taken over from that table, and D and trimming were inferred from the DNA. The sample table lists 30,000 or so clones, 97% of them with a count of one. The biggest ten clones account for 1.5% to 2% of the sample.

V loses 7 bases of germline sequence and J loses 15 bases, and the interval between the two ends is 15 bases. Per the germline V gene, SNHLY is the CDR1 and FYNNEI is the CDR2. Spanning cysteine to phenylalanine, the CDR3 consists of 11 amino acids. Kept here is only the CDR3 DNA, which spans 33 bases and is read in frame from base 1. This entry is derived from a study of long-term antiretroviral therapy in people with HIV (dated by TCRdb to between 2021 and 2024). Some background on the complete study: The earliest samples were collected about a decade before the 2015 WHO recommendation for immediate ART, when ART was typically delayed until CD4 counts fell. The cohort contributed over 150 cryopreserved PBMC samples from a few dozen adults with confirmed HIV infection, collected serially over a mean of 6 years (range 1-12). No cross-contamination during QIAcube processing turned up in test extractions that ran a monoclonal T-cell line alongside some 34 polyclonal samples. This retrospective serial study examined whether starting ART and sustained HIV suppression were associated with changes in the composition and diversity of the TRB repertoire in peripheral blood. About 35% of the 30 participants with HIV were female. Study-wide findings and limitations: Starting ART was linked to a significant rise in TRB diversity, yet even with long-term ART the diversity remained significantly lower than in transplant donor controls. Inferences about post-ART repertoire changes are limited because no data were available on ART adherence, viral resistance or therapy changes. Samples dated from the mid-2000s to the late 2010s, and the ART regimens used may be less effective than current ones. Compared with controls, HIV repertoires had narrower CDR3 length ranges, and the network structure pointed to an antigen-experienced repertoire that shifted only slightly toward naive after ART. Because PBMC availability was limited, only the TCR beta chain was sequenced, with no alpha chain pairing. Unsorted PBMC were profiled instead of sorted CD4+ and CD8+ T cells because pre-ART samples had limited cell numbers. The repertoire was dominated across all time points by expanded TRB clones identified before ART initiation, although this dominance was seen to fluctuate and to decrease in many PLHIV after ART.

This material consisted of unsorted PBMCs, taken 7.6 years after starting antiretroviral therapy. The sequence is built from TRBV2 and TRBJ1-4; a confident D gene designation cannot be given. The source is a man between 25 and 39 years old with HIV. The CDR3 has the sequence CASNQAGPVFF. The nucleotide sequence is TGTGCCAGCAATCAGGCCGGGCCCGTGTTTTTT.